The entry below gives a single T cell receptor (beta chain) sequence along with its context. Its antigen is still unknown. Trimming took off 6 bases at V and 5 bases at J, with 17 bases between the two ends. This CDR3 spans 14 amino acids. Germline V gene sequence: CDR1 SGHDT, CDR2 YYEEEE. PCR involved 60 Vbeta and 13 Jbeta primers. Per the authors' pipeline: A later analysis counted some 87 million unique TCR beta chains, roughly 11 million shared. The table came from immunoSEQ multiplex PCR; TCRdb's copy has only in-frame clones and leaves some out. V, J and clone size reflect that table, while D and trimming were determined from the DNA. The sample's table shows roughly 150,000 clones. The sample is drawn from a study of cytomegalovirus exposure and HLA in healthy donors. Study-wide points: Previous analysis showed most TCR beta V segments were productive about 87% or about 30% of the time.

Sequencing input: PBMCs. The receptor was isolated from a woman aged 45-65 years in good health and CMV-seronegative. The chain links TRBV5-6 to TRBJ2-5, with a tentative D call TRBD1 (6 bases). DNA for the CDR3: TGTGCCAGCATGACAGGACTTATAGGGGAGACCCAGTACTTC. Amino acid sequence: CASMTGLIGETQYF.